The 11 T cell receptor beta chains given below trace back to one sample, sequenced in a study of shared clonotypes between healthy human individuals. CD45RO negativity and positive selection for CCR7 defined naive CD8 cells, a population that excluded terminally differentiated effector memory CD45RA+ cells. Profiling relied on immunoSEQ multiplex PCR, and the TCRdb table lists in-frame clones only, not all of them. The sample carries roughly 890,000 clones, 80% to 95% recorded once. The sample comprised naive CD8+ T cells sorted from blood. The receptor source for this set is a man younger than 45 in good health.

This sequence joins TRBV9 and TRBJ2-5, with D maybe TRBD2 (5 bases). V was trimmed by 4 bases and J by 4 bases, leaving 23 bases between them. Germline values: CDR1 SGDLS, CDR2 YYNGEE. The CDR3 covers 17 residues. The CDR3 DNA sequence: TGTGCCAGCAGCAAGGGCCTTGCGGGCCTAGGTGGAGAGACCCAGTACTTC. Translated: CASSKGLAGLGGETQYF.

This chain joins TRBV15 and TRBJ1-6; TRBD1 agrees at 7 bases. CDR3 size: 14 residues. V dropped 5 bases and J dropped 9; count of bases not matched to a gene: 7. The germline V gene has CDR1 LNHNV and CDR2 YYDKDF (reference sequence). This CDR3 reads CATSSGDSSSPLHF. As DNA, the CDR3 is TGTGCCACCAGCTCCGGGGACAGTTCTTCACCCCTCCACTTT.

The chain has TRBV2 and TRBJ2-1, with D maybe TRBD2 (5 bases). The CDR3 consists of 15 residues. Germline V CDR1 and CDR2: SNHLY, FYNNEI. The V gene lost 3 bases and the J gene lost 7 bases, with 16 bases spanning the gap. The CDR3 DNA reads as TGTGCCAGCAGTGACTCCGGGGTCGTCGCGAATGAGCAGTTCTTC. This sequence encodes CASSDSGVVANEQFF.

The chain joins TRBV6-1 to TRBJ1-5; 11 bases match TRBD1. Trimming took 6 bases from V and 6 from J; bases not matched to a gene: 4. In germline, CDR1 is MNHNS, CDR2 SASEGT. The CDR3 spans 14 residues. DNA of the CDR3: TGTGCCAGCAGAGTGGACAGGGGGCTTCAGCCCCAGCATTTT. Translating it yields CASRVDRGLQPQHF.

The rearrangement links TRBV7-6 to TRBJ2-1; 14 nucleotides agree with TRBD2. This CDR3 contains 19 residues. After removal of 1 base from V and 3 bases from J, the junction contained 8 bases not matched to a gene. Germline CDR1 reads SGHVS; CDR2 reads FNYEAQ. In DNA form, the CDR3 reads TGTGCCAGCAGCTTAGGGGCGGGACTAGCGGGAGCGATCTACAATGAGCAGTTCTTC. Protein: CASSLGAGLAGAIYNEQFF.

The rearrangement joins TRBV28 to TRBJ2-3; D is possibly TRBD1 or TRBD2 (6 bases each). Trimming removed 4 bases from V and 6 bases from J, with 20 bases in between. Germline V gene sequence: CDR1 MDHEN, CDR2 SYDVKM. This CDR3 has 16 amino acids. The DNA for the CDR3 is TGTGCCAGCAGTTCACGGTGGCGGGACAAAGTGGATACGCAGTATTTT. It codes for CASSSRWRDKVDTQYF.

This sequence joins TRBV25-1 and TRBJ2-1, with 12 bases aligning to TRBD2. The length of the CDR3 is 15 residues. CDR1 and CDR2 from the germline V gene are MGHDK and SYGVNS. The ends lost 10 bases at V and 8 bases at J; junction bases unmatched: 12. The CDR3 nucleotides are TGTGCCACCCATCCGGGACTAGCGGGTTCGGATGAGCAGTTCTTC. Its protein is CATHPGLAGSDEQFF.

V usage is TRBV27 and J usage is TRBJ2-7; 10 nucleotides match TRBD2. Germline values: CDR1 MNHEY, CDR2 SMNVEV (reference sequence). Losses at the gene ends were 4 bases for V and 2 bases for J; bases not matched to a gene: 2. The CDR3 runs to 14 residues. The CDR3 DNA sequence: TGTGCCAGCAGTTGGACTAGCGGCACCTACGAGCAGTACTTC. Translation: CASSWTSGTYEQYF.

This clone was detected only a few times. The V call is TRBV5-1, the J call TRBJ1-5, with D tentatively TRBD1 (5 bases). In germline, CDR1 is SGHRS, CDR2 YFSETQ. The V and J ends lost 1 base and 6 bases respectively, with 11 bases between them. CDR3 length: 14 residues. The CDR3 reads CASSLTGGLQPQHF. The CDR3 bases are TGCGCCAGCAGCTTGACCGGGGGACTTCAGCCCCAGCATTTT.

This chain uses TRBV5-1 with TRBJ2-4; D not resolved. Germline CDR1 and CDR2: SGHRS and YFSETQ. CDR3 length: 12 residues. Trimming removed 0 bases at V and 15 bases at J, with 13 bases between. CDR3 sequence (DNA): TGCGCCAGCAGCTTGGAGGCCAGTTGGTGGTACTTC. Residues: CASSLEASWWYF.

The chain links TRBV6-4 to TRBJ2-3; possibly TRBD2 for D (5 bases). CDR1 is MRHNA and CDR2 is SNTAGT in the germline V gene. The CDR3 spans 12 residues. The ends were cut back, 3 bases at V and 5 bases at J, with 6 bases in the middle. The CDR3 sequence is CASSESGDTQYF. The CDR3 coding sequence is TGTGCCAGCAGTGAAAGCGGAGATACGCAGTATTTT.